These T cell receptor beta chains were read from a single sample in a study of cytomegalovirus exposure and HLA in healthy donors. Sequencing was performed with immunoSEQ multiplex PCR; in TCRdb, only in-frame clones are kept and a portion is missing. There are about 88,000 clones in the sample; 65% to 85% occur only once, and 2.5% to 3.5% lies in the top ten. Material: PBMCs. The receptors shown here come from a man younger than 45 in good health and CMV-seronegative. Each CDR3 is given with its conserved first and last residue. Each record gives: J gene, clone size, V gene, D gene, CDR3 DNA, CDR3 protein. D genes are given only for firm matches. Size values are once, few and many counts, or a class for expanded clones, and some rows have none.

j_call: TRBJ2-1
clone_size: NA
v_call: TRBV2
d_call: NA
cdr3_nt: TGTGCCAGCAGTGATAGACTAGTCTCCTACAATGAGCAGTTCTTC
cdr3_aa: CASSDRLVSYNEQFF

j_call: TRBJ2-7
clone_size: NA
v_call: TRBV27
d_call: TRBD1
cdr3_nt: TGTGCCAGCAGTCTTCACCCCGGGACAGGGGGCTCTTACGAGCAGTACTTC
cdr3_aa: CASSLHPGTGGSYEQYF

j_call: TRBJ2-1
clone_size: NA
v_call: TRBV15
d_call: NA
cdr3_nt: TGTGCCACCAGCAGATCCCAGGGGATCGGCAATGAGCAGTTCTTC
cdr3_aa: CATSRSQGIGNEQFF

j_call: TRBJ1-2
clone_size: NA
v_call: TRBV6-1
d_call: TRBD1
cdr3_nt: TGTGCCAGCAGGTCCGGGACAGGGGACTATGGCTACACCTTC
cdr3_aa: CASRSGTGDYGYTF

j_call: TRBJ1-4
clone_size: few
v_call: TRBV30
d_call: NA
cdr3_nt: TGTGCCTGGAGGAGGGTATCAGTAGGTGAAAAACTGTTTTTT
cdr3_aa: CAWRRVSVGEKLFF

j_call: TRBJ1-5
clone_size: NA
v_call: TRBV7-9
d_call: TRBD1
cdr3_nt: TGTGCCAGCAGCCTCGGGACAGTTCAGCCCCAGCATTTT
cdr3_aa: CASSLGTVQPQHF

j_call: TRBJ1-1
clone_size: NA
v_call: TRBV7-2
d_call: NA
cdr3_nt: TGTGCCAGCAGCTTAGACCCCCGGGACATCCCTGAAGCTTTCTTT
cdr3_aa: CASSLDPRDIPEAFF

j_call: TRBJ2-7
clone_size: NA
v_call: TRBV11-3
d_call: TRBD1
cdr3_nt: TGTGCCAGCAGCTCCGGACAGGACTTCTACGAGCAGTACTTC
cdr3_aa: CASSSGQDFYEQYF

j_call: TRBJ1-4
clone_size: NA
v_call: TRBV2
d_call: TRBD1
cdr3_nt: TGTGCCAGCAGATCGAGGACAGGGGAAGAAAAACTGTTTTTT
cdr3_aa: CASRSRTGEEKLFF

j_call: TRBJ1-1
clone_size: NA
v_call: TRBV5-4
d_call: TRBD1
cdr3_nt: TGTGCCAGCAGCCCCTTACAGGGGGCCGGCACTGAAGCTTTCTTT
cdr3_aa: CASSPLQGAGTEAFF

j_call: TRBJ2-5
clone_size: NA
v_call: TRBV6-6
d_call: NA
cdr3_nt: TGTGCCAGCAGTTACTCAGGAGCGAACCAAGAGACCCAGTACTTC
cdr3_aa: CASSYSGANQETQYF

j_call: TRBJ1-2
clone_size: NA
v_call: TRBV9
d_call: TRBD1
cdr3_nt: TGTGCCAGCAGCGGACAGGGGAGCAGCCGGATGGGCTACACCTTC
cdr3_aa: CASSGQGSSRMGYTF

j_call: TRBJ1-5
clone_size: NA
v_call: TRBV7-2
d_call: TRBD1
cdr3_nt: TGTGCCAGCAGCTTACTTGCGGGACAGGGAAGTCAGCCCCAGCATTTT
cdr3_aa: CASSLLAGQGSQPQHF

j_call: TRBJ1-2
clone_size: NA
v_call: TRBV6-4
d_call: NA
cdr3_nt: TGTGCCAGCAGTGACTCAATTTTTGCGGACACCGATGGCTACACCTTC
cdr3_aa: CASSDSIFADTDGYTF

j_call: TRBJ2-5
clone_size: NA
v_call: TRBV2
d_call: TRBD1
cdr3_nt: TGTGCCAGCGCCATACAGGGGACGACCCAGTACTTC
cdr3_aa: CASAIQGTTQYF

j_call: TRBJ1-1
clone_size: NA
v_call: TRBV6-5
d_call: NA
cdr3_nt: TGTGCCAGCAGTTCTGGGGCCCTCACTGAAGCTTTCTTT
cdr3_aa: CASSSGALTEAFF

j_call: TRBJ2-7
clone_size: NA
v_call: TRBV7-9
d_call: TRBD1
cdr3_nt: TGTGCCAGCAGCTTAGGAGGACAGGGGTACGAGCAGTACTTC
cdr3_aa: CASSLGGQGYEQYF

j_call: TRBJ1-5
clone_size: once
v_call: TRBV30
d_call: NA
cdr3_nt: TGTGCCTGGAATGAGCTCGGGAGCAATCAGCCCCAGCATTTT
cdr3_aa: CAWNELGSNQPQHF

j_call: TRBJ2-5
clone_size: NA
v_call: TRBV7-7
d_call: TRBD1
cdr3_nt: TGTGCTAGCAGCTTCGGGACAGGGGAAGAGACCCAGTACTTC
cdr3_aa: CASSFGTGEETQYF